Each of the 23 T cell receptor beta chains below was sequenced from the same sample in a study of T-cell memory formation after mild COVID-19. TCRdb used MiXCR to reprocess the 5' RACE reads, holding one entry per CDR3 protein. The repertoire holds some 300,000 distinct CDR3 sequences, with under 25% as singletons. The sample was PBMCs or a T cell subset sorted from them (not recorded which). These receptors were obtained from a man aged 18 to 35 who had mild COVID-19 (a few samples of this study predate the infection). Cell type and time point are not known.

This chain connects TRBV20-1 to TRBJ2-1; TRBD2 agrees at 8 bases. The junction had 6 bases not matched to a gene; V was cut back by 0 bases and J by 8 bases. Germline V CDR1 and CDR2: DFQATT, SNEGSKA (reference sequence). This CDR3 spans 14 amino acids. The CDR3 loop is CSARDLLAVYEQFF. Here the CDR3 DNA reads TGCAGTGCTAGAGATCTACTAGCGGTGTATGAGCAGTTCTTC.

The genes are TRBV10-3 and TRBJ2-2; D possibly corresponds to TRBD1 (5 bases). The germline V and J ends were trimmed by 0 bases and 3 bases, with 11 bases remaining between them. The CDR3 consists of 16 residues. The V gene's germline CDR1 is ENHRY and CDR2 SYGVKD. DNA of the CDR3: TGTGCCATCAGTGAGTCCTGGGGCACCGACACCGGGGAGCTGTTTTTT. Encoded protein: CAISESWGTDTGELFF.

This clonotype was observed a single time. J is TRBJ1-2 and V is TRBV20-1, with TRBD1 identical over 7 bases. Trimming at V came to 3 bases and at J to 5 bases, leaving 12 bases not matched to a gene. Looked up from germline, CDR1 is DFQATT and CDR2 is SNEGSKA (reference sequence). The CDR3 length is 15 residues. The CDR3 sequence: CSASPTDRVGYGYTF. CDR3 coding DNA: TGCAGTGCTAGCCCAACCGACAGGGTTGGTTATGGCTACACCTTC.

This clonotype was seen a few times. This chain connects TRBV3-1 to TRBJ2-5; 7 nucleotides line up with TRBD2. The CDR3 sequence is 15 residues long. V was clipped by 4 bases and J by 2 bases; unmatched bases: 7. Germline V gives CDR1 LGHDT, CDR2 YNNKEL (reference sequence). CDR3 DNA sequence: TGTGCCAGCAGCCGAAACCTAGCGGTGCAAGAGACCCAGTACTTC. Its protein product is CASSRNLAVQETQYF.

This clonotype was counted many times. The rearrangement uses TRBV4-3 and TRBJ2-3; D possibly corresponds to TRBD1 (6 bases). The CDR3 is made up of 14 amino acids. Trimming took 3 bases from V and 5 from J, leaving 12 bases between them. Germline V gene lookup returns CDR1 LGHNA and CDR2 YSLEER. CDR3 sequence (DNA): TGCGCCAGCAGCCAGAACAGGGAAGGAGATACGCAGTATTTT. This translates into CASSQNREGDTQYF.

The chain employs TRBV9 and TRBJ2-1, with TRBD2 matching 10 bases. There are 15 residues in the CDR3. V lost 1 base to trimming and J lost 10 bases; unmatched junction nucleotides: 8. Germline V gene lookup returns CDR1 SGDLS and CDR2 YYNGEE. For the CDR3, the DNA is TGTGCCAGCAGCGTAACGAGCGGGGGGGCCGACGAGCAGTTCTTC. Protein: CASSVTSGGADEQFF.

This clonotype was detected a few times. The chain employs TRBV20-1 and TRBJ2-2; no firm D call. Germline CDR1 and CDR2: DFQATT and SNEGSKA (reference sequence). The CDR3 is 15 amino acids. Trimming shortened V by 0 bases and J by 0 bases, and 8 bases separated the two germline ends. The CDR3 region has the DNA TGCAGTGCTAGAGATCCCCAATCGAACACCGGGGAGCTGTTTTTT. This translates into CSARDPQSNTGELFF.

The gene calls are TRBV28 and TRBJ2-7; a possible D gene is TRBD1 (6 bases). CDR3 length equals 14 residues. In germline, CDR1 is MDHEN, CDR2 SYDVKM. V gave up 4 bases and J gave up 0 bases, with 10 bases separating them. The CDR3 loop reads CASSWTAGSYEQYV. The CDR3 region has the DNA TGTGCCAGCAGTTGGACAGCAGGCTCCTACGAGCAGTACGTC.

The sample holds many counts of this clonotype. V usage is TRBV28 and J usage is TRBJ1-5; D uncertain. The germline gives CDR1 MDHEN, CDR2 SYDVKM. The ends were cut back, 1 base at V and 0 bases at J, with 13 bases in the middle. The CDR3 is 17 amino acids. The CDR3 nucleotides are TGTGCCAGCAGTTTATTCGGCCAGGACCTTAGCAATCAGCCCCAGCATTTT. It translates to CASSLFGQDLSNQPQHF.

V is TRBV2 and J is TRBJ2-1, with unresolved D. Trimming shortened V by 6 bases and J by 5 bases, and 8 bases separated the two germline ends. Germline assignment: CDR1 SNHLY and CDR2 FYNNEI. The CDR3 contains 12 residues. The CDR3 loop is CASRDGNNEQFF. DNA for the CDR3: TGTGCCAGCAGAGACGGCAACAATGAGCAGTTCTTC.

This clonotype was recorded a few times. The rearrangement uses TRBV7-2 and TRBJ2-1, with D maybe TRBD1 (6 bases). CDR1 SGHTA and CDR2 FQGNSA come from the germline V gene. CDR3 length equals 13 residues. V was shortened by 4 bases and J by 9 bases, with 13 bases between the two germline ends. The CDR3 bases are TGTGCCAGCAGCTGGAAGACAGGTGCTGAGCAGTTCTTC. Its translation is CASSWKTGAEQFF.

This clonotype was recorded at least ten times. The chain uses TRBV7-7 and TRBJ2-2; D gene unclear. The V end lost 1 base, the J end lost 6 bases, and 3 bases lay between the germline ends. Germline CDR1 reads SSHAT; CDR2 reads FNYEAQ (reference sequence). CDR3 length: 12 amino acids. This chain's CDR3 is CASSLDAGELFF. In nucleotides, the CDR3 is TGTGCCAGCAGCTTAGACGCCGGGGAGCTGTTTTTT.

Notes on this clonotype: At one end the junction does not follow the germline gene, possibly because of a read error. This chain joins TRBV7-2 and TRBJ1-5; D remains ambiguous. This CDR3 contains 14 residues. Looked up from germline, CDR1 is SGHTA and CDR2 is FQGNSA. CDR3 DNA: TGTGCCAGCAGCCCCGACATAAGCACTCAGCCCCAGCATTTT. It codes for CASSPDISTQPQHF. The variable domain in full, completed from reference TRBV7-2 and TRBJ1-5, reads GAGVSQSPSNKVTEKGKDVELRCDPISGHTALYWYRQSLGQGLEFLIYFQGNSAPDKSGLPSDRFSAERTGGSVSTLTIQRTQQEDSAVYLCASSPDISTQPQHFGDGTRLSIL.

The chain uses TRBV20-1 and TRBJ1-4; D might be TRBD1 (5 bases). The CDR3 consists of 13 residues. The V gene's germline CDR1 is DFQATT and CDR2 SNEGSKA (reference sequence). V lost 4 bases to trimming and J lost 3 bases, with 9 bases between them. The CDR3 DNA sequence: TGCAGTGCTACGCCGGGGCCTAATGAAAAACTGTTTTTT. It specifies CSATPGPNEKLFF.

The CDR3 protein is CASSVFQAIYTEAFF. As DNA, the CDR3 is TGTGCCAGCAGCGTATTCCAGGCCATCTATACTGAAGCTTTCTTT. This chain uses TRBV5-5 with TRBJ1-1; D gene uncertain. The CDR3 is 15 residues long. The V end lost 4 bases, the J end lost 5 bases, and 18 bases lay between the germline ends. CDR1 SGHKS and CDR2 YYEKEE come from the germline V gene (reference sequence).

This clonotype was counted a few times. This chain connects TRBV7-2 to TRBJ2-3, with D hard to call. Germline V gives CDR1 SGHTA, CDR2 FQGNSA. V lost 3 bases and J 0 bases, leaving 7 bases between the germline ends. The CDR3 consists of 14 residues. CDR3 amino acids: CASSLFWSTDTQYF. As DNA, the CDR3 is TGTGCCAGCAGCTTGTTTTGGAGCACAGATACGCAGTATTTT.

The chain has TRBV9 and TRBJ2-1, with D perhaps matching TRBD2 (5 bases). Trimming took 0 bases from V and 4 from J, leaving 11 bases between them. Germline CDR1 SGDLS, CDR2 YYNGEE. The CDR3 has 15 residues. The CDR3 here is CASSVDGEGYNEQFF. Written as DNA, the CDR3 is TGTGCCAGCAGCGTAGACGGGGAAGGGTACAATGAGCAGTTCTTC.

This clonotype was seen more than once but under ten times. This chain uses TRBV7-8 with TRBJ1-1, with D perhaps TRBD1 (6 bases). CDR3 length: 14 residues. Germline loops: CDR1 SGHVS, CDR2 FQNEAQ. V lost 4 bases to trimming and J lost 5 bases, with 14 bases between them. CDR3 sequence: CASSSSTGFTEAFF. The CDR3 coding sequence is TGTGCCAGCAGCTCAAGCACAGGGTTTACTGAAGCTTTCTTT. Variable domain in full (rest from reference TRBV7-8 and TRBJ1-1): GAGVSQSPRYKVAKRGQDVALRCDPISGHVSLFWYQQALGQGPEFLTYFQNEAQLDKSGLPSDRFFAERPEGSVSTLKIQRTQQEDSAVYLCASSSSTGFTEAFFGQGTRLTVV.

This clonotype was counted between two and nine times. This sequence joins TRBV5-1 and TRBJ1-2, with D perhaps matching TRBD1 (5 bases). This CDR3 contains 15 residues. V was trimmed by 4 bases and J by 0 bases, leaving 13 bases between them. CDR1 is SGHRS and CDR2 is YFSETQ in the germline V gene. CDR3 bases: TGCGCCAGCAGCGCCTTGGGGGAGGCTAACTATGGCTACACCTTC. It specifies CASSALGEANYGYTF.

This clonotype was detected a few times. The V call is TRBV3-1, the J call TRBJ2-5; D is perhaps TRBD1 or TRBD2 (5 bases each). CDR3 length equals 15 residues. The germline V and J ends were trimmed by 7 bases and 4 bases, with 19 bases remaining between them. Germline lookup yields CDR1 LGHDT and CDR2 YNNKEL (reference sequence). This CDR3 is CASTPGTSDGETQYF. The CDR3 coding sequence is TGTGCCAGCACCCCCGGGACGTCCGACGGAGAGACCCAGTACTTC.

This clonotype turned up a few times. This rearrangement joins TRBV10-1 to TRBJ2-2; no clear D gene. Trimming stripped 0 bases from V and 6 bases from J, with 5 bases between. The CDR3 totals 13 residues. Germline V CDR1 and CDR2: WNHNN, SYGVQD (reference sequence). CDR3 DNA sequence: TGCGCCAGCAGTGAGTCGCTTGCCGGGGAGCTGTTTTTT. It codes for CASSESLAGELFF.

The gene calls are TRBV6-5 and TRBJ1-2; 12 bases are shared with TRBD1. J was trimmed by 0 bases and V by 7 bases; bases with no gene match: 21. Germline assignment: CDR1 MNHEY and CDR2 SVGAGI. The CDR3 spans 21 residues. CDR3: CASNTFPLRDRGRYPNYGYTF. Here the CDR3 DNA reads TGTGCCAGCAACACCTTCCCCCTCCGGGACAGGGGGCGATACCCTAACTATGGCTACACCTTC.

The chain recombines TRBV5-1 with TRBJ2-1; maybe TRBD1 (5 bases). The germline V gene has CDR1 SGHRS and CDR2 YFSETQ. Deletions cut 0 bases from V and 10 bases from J, with 17 bases between. The CDR3 is made up of 15 amino acids. The CDR3 loop is CASSLGPEGAGEQFF. In DNA, the CDR3 is TGCGCCAGCAGCTTGGGACCGGAAGGGGCCGGCGAGCAGTTCTTC.